Given below is one TCR beta chain in context. Its target is unknown. Sequence at one end of the junction differs from germline and may be a read error. This CDR3 region has 13 residues. CDR1 MNHEY and CDR2 SMNVEV come from the germline V gene (reference sequence). These data come from a study of blood T cells in healthy people across ages. Study-level points and caveats: Unsorted PBMCs blocked a conclusive comparison of naive and antigen-experienced cells.

Together with a sample-barcoded 5' primer, a J-beta primer mix was included in a second PCR lasting about 7 to 11 cycles. A 12-random-nucleotide template-switch adaptor tagged each cDNA molecule. Each sample provided no less than 2.5 million CDR3-containing paired-end reads. TCRdb independently ran MiXCR on the 5' RACE reads; one entry per CDR3 protein. The profile shows 650,000 to 1,000,000 distinct CDR3 sequences, roughly 46% of them singletons. The chain is built from TRBV27 and TRBJ2-1; 8 nucleotides match TRBD2. The material sequenced was blood. This sequence was found in a man aged 80 or over in good health. The CDR3 region has the DNA TGTGCCGGCAGTGTGACTAGCGCCGGTGAGCAGTTCTTC. Amino acids: CAGSVTSAGEQFF.